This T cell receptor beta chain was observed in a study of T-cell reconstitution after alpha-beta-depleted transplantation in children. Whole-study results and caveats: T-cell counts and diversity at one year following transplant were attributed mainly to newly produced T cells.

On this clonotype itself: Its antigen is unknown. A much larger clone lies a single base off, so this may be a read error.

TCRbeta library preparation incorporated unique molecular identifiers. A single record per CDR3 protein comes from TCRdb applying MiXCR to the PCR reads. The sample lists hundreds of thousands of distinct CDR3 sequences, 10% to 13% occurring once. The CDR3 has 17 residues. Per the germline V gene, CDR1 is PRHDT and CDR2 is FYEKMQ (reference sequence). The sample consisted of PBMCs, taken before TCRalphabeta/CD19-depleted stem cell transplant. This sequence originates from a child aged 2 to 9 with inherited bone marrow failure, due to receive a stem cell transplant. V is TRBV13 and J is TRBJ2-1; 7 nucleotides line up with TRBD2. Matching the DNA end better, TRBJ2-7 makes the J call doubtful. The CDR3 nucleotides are TGTGCCAGCAGCACCCCGACTAGCCGGAGCTCCTACAATGAGCAGTACTTC. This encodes CASSTPTSRSSYNEQYF.